Each of the 14 T cell receptor beta chains below was sequenced from the same sample in a study of identical twins. TCRdb re-analysed the 5' RACE reads in MiXCR, keeping a single row per CDR3 protein. The profile covers more than 400,000 distinct CDR3 sequences, with about 15% appearing a single time and roughly 0.43% taken by the ten largest. These same records also appear under a second study, on yellow fever vaccine responses in identical twins.

Sequenced input: CD4+ T cells sorted from blood. The receptors derive from a young woman in good health.

This clonotype was recorded a few times. The CDR3 nucleotides are TGTGCCAGCAGCGCTAGGACAGGGAATTTGGTGGAGACCCAGTACTTC. Translated, it gives CASSARTGNLVETQYF. The V gene is TRBV7-8, the J gene TRBJ2-5; 8 positions agree with TRBD1. V shed 5 bases, J shed 5 bases, and the junction held 13 bases outside the gene matches. The CDR3 consists of 16 residues. The germline V gene encodes CDR1 SGHVS and CDR2 FQNEAQ.

CDR3 amino acids: CSVTTGAGNTIYF. DNA for the CDR3: TGCAGCGTTACCACAGGGGCTGGAAACACCATATATTTT. This chain uses TRBV29-1 with TRBJ1-3, with TRBD1 matching over 7 bases. V was pared by 5 bases and J by 2 bases, with 3 bases of the junction left unmatched. CDR1 SQVTM and CDR2 ANQGSEA come from the germline V gene. The CDR3 totals 13 residues.

This clonotype was counted between two and nine times. This chain links TRBV28 with TRBJ2-2; 10 positions agree with TRBD2. The germline V gene encodes CDR1 MDHEN and CDR2 SYDVKM. V lost 6 bases and J lost 0; bases outside the gene matches: 4. This CDR3 is built from 16 residues. Written as DNA, the CDR3 is TGTGCCAGCAGGTCCAGCGGGGGGGCGAACACCGGGGAGCTGTTTTTT. Its translation: CASRSSGGANTGELFF.

This clonotype was recorded a few times. The chain joins TRBV4-2 to TRBJ2-3; 8 bases are a match to TRBD1. The J segment lost 6 bases and the V segment lost 0 bases, leaving 5 bases of the junction unmatched. Germline V gene data show CDR1 as LGHNA and CDR2 as YNFKEQ. CDR3 length equals 15 residues. The DNA of the CDR3 is TGTGCCAGCAGCCAAGATCAAAGGGACAGGGATACGCAGTATTTT. Protein: CASSQDQRDRDTQYF.

This clonotype came up a few times. This chain uses TRBV7-3 with TRBJ2-2; 9 nucleotides match TRBD1. Germline V gene lookup returns CDR1 SGHTA and CDR2 FQGTGA. After removal of 6 bases from V and 4 bases from J, the junction contained 6 bases not matched to a gene. The CDR3 length is 15 residues. The CDR3 reads CASRGQGSGTGELFF. The CDR3 bases are TGTGCCAGCAGAGGACAGGGGTCGGGCACCGGGGAGCTGTTTTTT.

This clonotype appeared a few times. The chain is built from TRBV6-2 or TRBV6-3 and TRBJ2-3; no clear D. Germline V gene data show CDR1 as MNHEY and CDR2 as SVGEGT. Trimming shortened V by 4 bases and J by 6 bases, and 14 bases separated the two germline ends. CDR3 size: 14 residues. DNA for the CDR3: TGTGCCAGCAGTTCCCGTCTCACCGCCGATACGCAGTATTTT. Translation: CASSSRLTADTQYF.

This rearrangement joins TRBV29-1 to TRBJ2-1; D is unresolved. Per the germline V gene, CDR1 is SQVTM and CDR2 is ANQGSEA. V lost 7 bases to trimming and J lost 10 bases, with 8 bases between them. The length of the CDR3 is 9 residues. The CDR3 DNA is TGCAGCGCTGGTGGCGAGCAGTTCTTC. Its translation is CSAGGEQFF.

This clonotype was observed a few times. The V call is TRBV6-5, the J call TRBJ2-2; maybe TRBD2 (5 bases). Trimming pared 2 bases from V and 5 bases from J, leaving 9 bases between. Germline-derived CDR1 and CDR2 are MNHEY and SVGAGI. The CDR3 is made up of 14 amino acids. CDR3 in DNA: TGTGCCAGCAGTTACACGCGGGTAACCGGGGAGCTGTTTTTT. Protein sequence: CASSYTRVTGELFF.

The chain joins TRBV20-1 to TRBJ2-1, with D unresolved. The CDR3 is made up of 14 amino acids. Germline CDR1 DFQATT, CDR2 SNEGSKA (reference sequence). V gave up 2 bases and J gave up 0 bases, with 8 bases separating them. This chain's CDR3 is CSARRHSSYNEQFF. CDR3 nucleotide sequence: TGCAGTGCTAGAAGGCATAGCTCCTACAATGAGCAGTTCTTC.

The chain combines TRBV12-3 or TRBV12-4 with TRBJ1-2; 8 bases match TRBD1. The CDR3 length is 15 residues. V shed 5 bases, J shed 7 bases, and the junction held 12 bases outside the gene matches. CDR3 sequence reads: CASSEYYGQGIGYTF. CDR3 DNA sequence: TGTGCCAGCAGTGAATACTATGGACAGGGTATTGGCTACACCTTC.

The rearrangement links TRBV7-9 to TRBJ1-1; 9 nucleotides agree with TRBD1. With 5 bases clipped from V and 0 bases from J, the junction kept 4 bases outside the gene matches. The CDR3 sequence is 15 residues long. Germline loops: CDR1 SEHNR, CDR2 FQNEAQ (reference sequence). This chain's CDR3 is CASSTWDRVNTEAFF. Written as DNA, the CDR3 is TGTGCCAGCAGCACCTGGGACAGGGTGAACACTGAAGCTTTCTTT.

This clonotype turned up a few times. The chain is built from TRBV6-6 and TRBJ2-7; D remains ambiguous. With 4 bases removed from V and 6 bases from J, the gap between germline ends came to 13 bases. The germline V gene has CDR1 MNHNY and CDR2 SVGAGI (reference sequence). The length of the CDR3 is 13 residues. The CDR3 DNA is TGTGCCAGCAGTTCCGTCGGACCGTCCGAGCAGTACTTC. Its protein product is CASSSVGPSEQYF.

This sequence joins TRBV11-2 and TRBJ1-1; tentatively, D is TRBD1 (5 bases). Germline CDR1 is SGHAT and CDR2 is FQNNGV. The CDR3 length is 13 residues. V shed 5 bases and J shed 6 bases, with 13 bases lying between them. The CDR3 is CASSPGGIAEAFF. In nucleotides, the CDR3 is TGTGCCAGCAGCCCGGGGGGGATTGCTGAAGCTTTCTTT.

Here the CDR3 reads CASSGGSEQFF. CDR3 DNA: TGTGCCAGCAGTGGTGGAAGTGAGCAGTTCTTC. The chain couples TRBV12-3 or TRBV12-4 to TRBJ2-1; unclear D gene. Trimming removed 5 bases at V and 9 bases at J, with 8 bases between. The CDR3 loop spans 11 amino acids.